These T cell receptor beta chains were read from a single sample in a study of T cells in Graves' hyperthyroidism and ophthalmopathy. Via MiXCR, TCRdb re-called the multiplex PCR reads, giving one row per CDR3 protein. The sample lists around 800,000 distinct CDR3 sequences, roughly 40% occurring once. Sequencing used blood. Source of these receptors: a man aged 18 to 29 with Graves' hyperthyroidism. Both conserved end residues are part of each CDR3. Each record gives: V gene, D gene, J gene, CDR3 protein. A D gene is named only where the DNA matches it firmly.

v_gene: TRBV29-1; d_gene: TRBD2; j_gene: TRBJ2-7; CDR3aa: CSVTSGRLSEQYF
v_gene: TRBV19; d_gene: .; j_gene: TRBJ2-2; CDR3aa: CASSIDDWGDRETGELFF
v_gene: TRBV6-5; d_gene: .; j_gene: TRBJ1-1; CDR3aa: CASSLRDNTEAFF
v_gene: TRBV19; d_gene: TRBD1; j_gene: TRBJ1-5; CDR3aa: CASSDRVGGQPQHF
v_gene: TRBV5-5; d_gene: TRBD1; j_gene: TRBJ1-6; CDR3aa: CASSPEGDRGVHSPLHF
v_gene: TRBV7-9; d_gene: .; j_gene: TRBJ2-7; CDR3aa: CASSLDAGAYEQYF
v_gene: TRBV25-1; d_gene: .; j_gene: TRBJ1-1; CDR3aa: CASRDWDTEAFF
v_gene: TRBV15; d_gene: .; j_gene: TRBJ1-5; CDR3aa: CATSAHEAGGNQPQHF
v_gene: TRBV4-2; d_gene: .; j_gene: TRBJ2-6; CDR3aa: CASSQEASGANVLTF
v_gene: TRBV9; d_gene: .; j_gene: TRBJ1-5; CDR3aa: CASSGVAQPQHF
v_gene: TRBV2; d_gene: .; j_gene: TRBJ2-5; CDR3aa: CASSQEAREETQYF
v_gene: TRBV11-2; d_gene: TRBD1; j_gene: TRBJ1-4; CDR3aa: CASSQDPDRGRGEKLFF
v_gene: TRBV6-1; d_gene: .; j_gene: TRBJ1-5; CDR3aa: CASNSRAIKGNQPQHF
v_gene: TRBV2; d_gene: .; j_gene: TRBJ2-5; CDR3aa: CASSFTGLRASETQYF
v_gene: TRBV15; d_gene: TRBD1; j_gene: TRBJ1-6; CDR3aa: CATSKGQGASPLHF
v_gene: TRBV29-1; d_gene: .; j_gene: TRBJ1-1; CDR3aa: CSVEGLGGAFF
v_gene: TRBV10-2; d_gene: .; j_gene: TRBJ2-5; CDR3aa: CASSESKVAVQETQYF
v_gene: TRBV7-2; d_gene: .; j_gene: TRBJ2-7; CDR3aa: CASRPPDRNYYEQYF
v_gene: TRBV2; d_gene: .; j_gene: TRBJ1-5; CDR3aa: CASNRPGGGRNNQPQHF
v_gene: TRBV25-1; d_gene: .; j_gene: TRBJ1-1; CDR3aa: CASSALGQENTEAFF
v_gene: TRBV6-2/TRBV6-3; d_gene: .; j_gene: TRBJ1-2; CDR3aa: CASSYSEGANYGYTF
v_gene: TRBV29-1; d_gene: .; j_gene: TRBJ1-2; CDR3aa: CSSITGSGGYTF
v_gene: TRBV29-1; d_gene: .; j_gene: TRBJ2-6; CDR3aa: CSVVGLANVLTF
v_gene: TRBV29-1; d_gene: .; j_gene: TRBJ2-5; CDR3aa: CSVMPQGETQYF
v_gene: TRBV7-2; d_gene: .; j_gene: TRBJ2-7; CDR3aa: CASSHTRTRDRYF
v_gene: TRBV10-3; d_gene: TRBD2; j_gene: TRBJ2-3; CDR3aa: CAVSREGDTQYF
v_gene: TRBV2; d_gene: .; j_gene: TRBJ1-1; CDR3aa: CASTEDIPGGTEAFF
v_gene: TRBV29-1; d_gene: TRBD1; j_gene: TRBJ1-2; CDR3aa: CSSATITGAGGYTF
v_gene: TRBV7-2; d_gene: TRBD1; j_gene: TRBJ2-2; CDR3aa: CASTPHGTGNTGELFF
v_gene: TRBV7-2; d_gene: .; j_gene: TRBJ2-7; CDR3aa: CASSLRGGAEGEQYF
v_gene: TRBV2; d_gene: TRBD1; j_gene: TRBJ2-2; CDR3aa: CASTLGQGPGELFF
v_gene: TRBV25-1; d_gene: .; j_gene: TRBJ1-1; CDR3aa: CASSEGMGTEAFF
v_gene: TRBV7-3; d_gene: .; j_gene: TRBJ1-1; CDR3aa: CASSLWGWDGEAFF
v_gene: TRBV9; d_gene: .; j_gene: TRBJ1-1; CDR3aa: CASSRQDMNTEAFF
v_gene: TRBV19; d_gene: .; j_gene: TRBJ1-5; CDR3aa: CASKGEGHQPQHF
v_gene: TRBV24-1; d_gene: TRBD1; j_gene: TRBJ1-1; CDR3aa: CATSGNTGTGDTEAFF
v_gene: TRBV7-7; d_gene: .; j_gene: TRBJ2-5; CDR3aa: CASSLVPQETQYF
v_gene: TRBV12-3/TRBV12-4; d_gene: .; j_gene: TRBJ1-4; CDR3aa: CASTLGSATNEKLFF
v_gene: TRBV10-2; d_gene: .; j_gene: TRBJ2-7; CDR3aa: CASTPPNSYEQYF
v_gene: TRBV10-3; d_gene: .; j_gene: TRBJ1-1; CDR3aa: CATTDSLNTEAFF
v_gene: TRBV20-1; d_gene: .; j_gene: TRBJ2-7; CDR3aa: CSASHRESEQYF
v_gene: TRBV7-2; d_gene: .; j_gene: TRBJ2-6; CDR3aa: CASSPAAGSYVLTF
v_gene: TRBV19; d_gene: .; j_gene: TRBJ1-6; CDR3aa: CASSIGGNSPLHF
v_gene: TRBV5-1; d_gene: .; j_gene: TRBJ2-7; CDR3aa: CASSLWPDYLYEQYF
v_gene: TRBV2; d_gene: TRBD1; j_gene: TRBJ1-5; CDR3aa: CASSWDRGVNQPQHF
v_gene: TRBV4-1; d_gene: TRBD1; j_gene: TRBJ1-4; CDR3aa: CASKGTGVEKLFF
v_gene: TRBV9; d_gene: .; j_gene: TRBJ1-2; CDR3aa: CASSVSSNDYGYTF
v_gene: TRBV5-5; d_gene: .; j_gene: TRBJ1-6; CDR3aa: CASSQGVSGSNSPLHF
v_gene: TRBV4-1; d_gene: .; j_gene: TRBJ1-5; CDR3aa: CASSQRRNNQPQHF
v_gene: TRBV7-2; d_gene: .; j_gene: TRBJ1-2; CDR3aa: CASSLKWDGYTF
v_gene: TRBV9; d_gene: .; j_gene: TRBJ1-1; CDR3aa: CASRRGDGTEAFF
v_gene: TRBV29-1; d_gene: .; j_gene: TRBJ1-2; CDR3aa: CSAEGPGTSLGYTF
v_gene: TRBV25-1; d_gene: TRBD2; j_gene: TRBJ2-7; CDR3aa: CASGLLAGISAYEQYF
v_gene: TRBV12-3/TRBV12-4; d_gene: .; j_gene: TRBJ2-5; CDR3aa: CVSSTGTPYQETQYF
v_gene: TRBV9; d_gene: TRBD2; j_gene: TRBJ2-7; CDR3aa: CASSPGTSGRHEQYF
v_gene: TRBV4-2; d_gene: .; j_gene: TRBJ1-5; CDR3aa: CASSQGIGGNQPQHF
v_gene: TRBV5-6; d_gene: TRBD1; j_gene: TRBJ1-1; CDR3aa: CASSLGDSIEAFF
v_gene: TRBV7-8; d_gene: .; j_gene: TRBJ2-7; CDR3aa: CASRTGRSGYEQYF
v_gene: TRBV19; d_gene: .; j_gene: TRBJ1-1; CDR3aa: CASSRQATTMNTEAFF